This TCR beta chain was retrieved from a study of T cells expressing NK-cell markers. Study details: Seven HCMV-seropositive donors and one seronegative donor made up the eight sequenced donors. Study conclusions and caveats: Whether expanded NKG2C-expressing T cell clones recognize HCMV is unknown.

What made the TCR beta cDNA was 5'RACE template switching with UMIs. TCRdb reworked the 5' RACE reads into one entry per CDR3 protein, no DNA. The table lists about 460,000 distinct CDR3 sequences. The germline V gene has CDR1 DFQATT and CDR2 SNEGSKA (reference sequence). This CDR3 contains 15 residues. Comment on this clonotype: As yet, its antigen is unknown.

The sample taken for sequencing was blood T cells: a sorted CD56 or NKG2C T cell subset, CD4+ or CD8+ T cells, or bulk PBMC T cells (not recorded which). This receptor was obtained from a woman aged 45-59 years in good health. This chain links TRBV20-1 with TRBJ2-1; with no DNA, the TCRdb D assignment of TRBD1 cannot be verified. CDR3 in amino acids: CSAQGTRGLYNEQFF.